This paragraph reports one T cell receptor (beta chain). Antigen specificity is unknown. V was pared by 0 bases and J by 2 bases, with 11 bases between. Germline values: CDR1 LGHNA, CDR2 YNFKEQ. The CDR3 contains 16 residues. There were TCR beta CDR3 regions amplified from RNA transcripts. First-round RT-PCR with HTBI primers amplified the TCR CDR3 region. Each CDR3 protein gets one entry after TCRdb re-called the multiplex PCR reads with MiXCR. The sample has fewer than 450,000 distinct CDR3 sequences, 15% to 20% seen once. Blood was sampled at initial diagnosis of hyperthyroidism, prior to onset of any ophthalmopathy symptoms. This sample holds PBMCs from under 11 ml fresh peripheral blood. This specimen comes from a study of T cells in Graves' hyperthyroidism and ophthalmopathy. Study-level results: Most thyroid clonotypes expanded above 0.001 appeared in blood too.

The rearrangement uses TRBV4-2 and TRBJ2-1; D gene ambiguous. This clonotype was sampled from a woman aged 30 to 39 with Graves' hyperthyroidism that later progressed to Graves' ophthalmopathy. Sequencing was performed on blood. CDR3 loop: CASSQDGGATYNEQFF. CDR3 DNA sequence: TGTGCCAGCAGCCAAGATGGCGGCGCTACCTACAATGAGCAGTTCTTC.